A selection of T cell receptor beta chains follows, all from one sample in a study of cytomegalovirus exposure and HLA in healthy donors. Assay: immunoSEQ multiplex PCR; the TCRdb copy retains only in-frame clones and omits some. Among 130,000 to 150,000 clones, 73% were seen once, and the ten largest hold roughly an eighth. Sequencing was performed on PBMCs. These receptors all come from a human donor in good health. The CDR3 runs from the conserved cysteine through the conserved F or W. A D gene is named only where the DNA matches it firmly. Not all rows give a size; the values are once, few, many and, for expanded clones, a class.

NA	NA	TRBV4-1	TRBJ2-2	CASSQARGGELFF	TGCGCCAGCAGCCAAGCTAGAGGCGGGGAGCTGTTTTTT
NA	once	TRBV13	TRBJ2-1	CASRELGSYNEQFF	TGTGCCAGCAGGGAGTTGGGCTCCTACAATGAGCAGTTCTTC
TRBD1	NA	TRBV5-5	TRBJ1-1	CASSFRQGSITEAFF	TGTGCCAGCAGCTTTCGACAGGGAAGCATCACTGAAGCTTTCTTT
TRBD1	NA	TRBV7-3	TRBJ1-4	CASSVTGTGGVTNEKLFF	TGTGCCAGCAGCGTCACCGGGACAGGGGGTGTAACTAATGAAAAACTGTTTTTT
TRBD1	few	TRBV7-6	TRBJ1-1	CASSLEQGGTEAFF	TGTGCCAGCAGCCTAGAGCAGGGGGGCACTGAAGCTTTCTTT
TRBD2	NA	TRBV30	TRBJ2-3	CALGLAGGVTADTQYF	TGTGCATTGGGACTAGCGGGAGGGGTAACGGCAGATACGCAGTATTTT
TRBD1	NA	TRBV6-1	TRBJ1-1	CASSESATGGTEAFF	TGTGCCAGCAGTGAATCCGCGACAGGGGGTACTGAAGCTTTCTTT
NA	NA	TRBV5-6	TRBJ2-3	CASSTSGLTTDTQYF	TGTGCCAGCAGCACCTCGGGACTTACCACAGATACGCAGTATTTT
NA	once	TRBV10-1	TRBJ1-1	CASSESSVLNTEAFF	TGCGCCAGCAGTGAGTCATCAGTCCTGAACACTGAAGCTTTCTTT
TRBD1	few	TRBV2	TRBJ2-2	CASWTGSSTGELFF	TGTGCCAGTTGGACAGGATCATCGACCGGGGAGCTGTTTTTT
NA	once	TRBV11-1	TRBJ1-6	CASRPTGTSPLHF	TGTGCCAGCAGACCTACAGGGACCTCACCCCTCCACTTT
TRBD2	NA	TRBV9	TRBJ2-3	CASSGRTSGRMRVDTQYF	TGTGCCAGCAGCGGACGGACTAGCGGGAGGATGAGAGTTGATACGCAGTATTTT
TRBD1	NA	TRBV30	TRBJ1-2	CAWRRWDRAGYTF	TGTGCCTGGAGGAGATGGGACAGGGCCGGCTACACCTTC
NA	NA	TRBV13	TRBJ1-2	CASSLGGQTNYGYTF	TGTGCCAGCAGCTTAGGGGGGCAGACTAACTATGGCTACACCTTC
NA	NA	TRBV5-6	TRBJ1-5	CASSLFSYSNQPQHF	TGTGCCAGCAGCTTGTTCTCGTATAGCAATCAGCCCCAGCATTTT
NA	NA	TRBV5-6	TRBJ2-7	CASSAPGHGNSEQYF	TGTGCCAGCAGCGCCCCGGGACATGGGAATTCCGAGCAGTACTTC
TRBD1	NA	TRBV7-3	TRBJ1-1	CASSDRQGRAFF	TGTGCCAGCAGCGACAGACAGGGACGGGCTTTCTTT
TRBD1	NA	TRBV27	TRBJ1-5	CASTRRTGINQPQHF	TGTGCCAGCACTCGAAGGACAGGCATAAATCAGCCCCAGCATTTT
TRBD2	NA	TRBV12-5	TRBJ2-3	CASGLARPGLAGGPDTQYF	TGTGCTAGTGGTTTGGCTAGACCGGGACTAGCGGGAGGTCCAGATACGCAGTATTTT
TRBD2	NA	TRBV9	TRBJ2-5	CASSVGGLAPQETQYF	TGTGCCAGCAGCGTAGGGGGACTAGCGCCTCAAGAGACCCAGTACTTC
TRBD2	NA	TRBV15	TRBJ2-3	CATSTITAGNTDTQYF	TGTGCCACCAGCACAATAACAGCGGGGAATACAGATACGCAGTATTTT
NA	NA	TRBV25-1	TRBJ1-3	CASLGHKPSGNTIYF	TGTGCCAGCTTGGGACATAAACCCTCTGGAAACACCATATATTTT
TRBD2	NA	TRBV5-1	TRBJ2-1	CASRHAGLAGTNEQFF	TGCGCCAGCAGACATGCGGGACTAGCGGGAACCAATGAGCAGTTCTTC
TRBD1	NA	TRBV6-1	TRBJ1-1	CASSKRDSSCKAFF	TGTGCCAGCAGTAAACGGGACAGCTCCTGCAAGGCTTTCTTT
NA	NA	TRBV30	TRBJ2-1	CAWTQGGNEQFF	TGTGCCTGGACCCAAGGGGGAAATGAGCAGTTCTTC
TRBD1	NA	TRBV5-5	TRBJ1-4	CASSYTGGRGEKLFF	TGTGCCAGCAGTTACACAGGGGGTCGTGGTGAAAAACTGTTTTTT
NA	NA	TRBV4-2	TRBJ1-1	CASRPRQVMNTEAFF	TGTGCCAGCAGACCAAGACAGGTAATGAACACTGAAGCTTTCTTT
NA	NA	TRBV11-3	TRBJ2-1	CASSPTQHEQFF	TGTGCCAGCAGCCCCACACAGCATGAGCAGTTCTTC
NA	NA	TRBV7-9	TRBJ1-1	CASTKNTEAFF	TGTGCCAGCACCAAGAACACTGAAGCTTTCTTT
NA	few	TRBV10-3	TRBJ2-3	CAISESQGGTQYF	TGTGCCATCAGTGAGTCCCAGGGAGGTACGCAGTATTTT
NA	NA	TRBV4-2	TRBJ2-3	CASSQVGGTLGDTQYF	TGTGCCAGCAGCCAAGTTGGCGGGACCCTGGGAGATACGCAGTATTTT
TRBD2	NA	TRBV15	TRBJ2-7	CATRGTSGIDEQYF	TGTGCCACCAGAGGGACTAGCGGGATTGACGAGCAGTACTTC
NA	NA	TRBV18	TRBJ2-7	CASSHDSSYEQYF	TGTGCCAGCTCACACGACAGTTCCTACGAGCAGTACTTC
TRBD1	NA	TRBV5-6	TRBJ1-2	CASSLGPGGRGGYTF	TGTGCCAGCAGCTTGGGGCCAGGGGGGCGAGGTGGCTACACCTTC
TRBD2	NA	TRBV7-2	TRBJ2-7	CASRLGGTSYEQYF	TGTGCCAGCAGATTAGGGGGGACTAGCTACGAGCAGTACTTC
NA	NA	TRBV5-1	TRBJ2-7	CATALTASSYEQYF	TGCGCCACCGCGTTGACAGCCTCTTCCTACGAGCAGTACTTC
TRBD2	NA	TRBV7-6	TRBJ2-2	CASSLAVAGGWDTGELFF	TGTGCCAGCAGCTTAGCGGTGGCGGGGGGCTGGGACACCGGGGAGCTGTTTTTT
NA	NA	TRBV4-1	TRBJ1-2	CASSQIRDGGYTF	TGCGCCAGCAGCCAGATCAGGGATGGGGGCTACACCTTC
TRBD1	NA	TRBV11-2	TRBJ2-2	CASTRDRVTGELFF	TGTGCCAGCACTCGGGACAGGGTCACCGGGGAGCTGTTTTTT
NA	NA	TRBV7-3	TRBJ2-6	CASSPSTGISGANVLTF	TGTGCCAGCAGCCCCAGTACGGGAATCTCTGGGGCCAACGTCCTGACTTTC
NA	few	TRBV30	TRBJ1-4	CAWSGTRSDEKLFF	TGTGCCTGGAGTGGGACTCGTTCTGATGAAAAACTGTTTTTT
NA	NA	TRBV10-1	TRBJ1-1	CASSDGGEAFF	TGCGCCAGCAGTGACGGGGGAGAAGCTTTCTTT
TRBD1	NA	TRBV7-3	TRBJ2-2	CASSRGTGVAGELFF	TGTGCCAGCAGCCGCGGGACAGGGGTCGCCGGGGAGCTGTTTTTT
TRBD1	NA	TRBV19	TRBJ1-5	CASSTPGQGGQPQHF	TGTGCCAGTAGTACCCCTGGACAGGGCGGTCAGCCCCAGCATTTT
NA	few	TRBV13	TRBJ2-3	CASSTGNTDTQYF	TGTGCCAGCAGCACCGGGAACACAGATACGCAGTATTTT
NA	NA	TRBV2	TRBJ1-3	CASSERLRRSGNTIYF	TGTGCCAGCAGTGAACGACTTCGAAGGTCTGGAAACACCATATATTTT
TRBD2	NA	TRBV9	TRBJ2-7	CASSVTSGSTYEQYF	TGTGCCAGCAGCGTAACTAGCGGGAGTACCTACGAGCAGTACTTC
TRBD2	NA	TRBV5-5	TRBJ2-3	CASSETSGGATDTQYF	TGTGCCAGCAGCGAGACTAGCGGGGGGGCCACAGATACGCAGTATTTT
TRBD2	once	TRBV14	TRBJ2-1	CASSQDGGLVYNEQFF	TGTGCCAGCAGCCAAGACGGGGGACTAGTTTACAATGAGCAGTTCTTC
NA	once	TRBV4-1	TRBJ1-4	CASSLKQGRGEKLFF	TGCGCCAGCAGCCTTAAACAGGGAAGAGGTGAAAAACTGTTTTTT
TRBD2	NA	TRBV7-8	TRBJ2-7	CASSLRVAGGPFSEQYF	TGTGCCAGCAGCCTCCGGGTAGCGGGAGGGCCTTTCTCCGAGCAGTACTTC
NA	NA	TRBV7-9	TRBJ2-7	CASSQLLYYEQYF	TGTGCCAGCAGCCAATTACTCTATTACGAGCAGTACTTC
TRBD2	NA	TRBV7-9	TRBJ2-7	CASSHRASGGLEQYF	TGTGCCAGCAGCCATCGGGCTAGCGGGGGGTTGGAGCAGTACTTC
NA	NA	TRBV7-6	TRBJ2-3	CASSLDGASTDTQYF	TGTGCCAGCAGCTTAGATGGGGCTAGCACAGATACGCAGTATTTT
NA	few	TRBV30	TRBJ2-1	CAWRLPSVGAAGEQFF	TGTGCCTGGAGACTGCCGTCGGTAGGGGCGGCTGGAGAGCAGTTCTTC
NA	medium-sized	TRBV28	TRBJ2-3	CASSPGTRDSKTDTQYF	TGTGCCAGCAGTCCCGGGACTAGGGACAGCAAGACAGATACGCAGTATTTT
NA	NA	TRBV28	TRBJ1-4	CASRAPVVREKLFF	TGTGCCAGCAGGGCCCCAGTGGTGCGGGAAAAACTGTTTTTT